Given below is one TCR beta chain in context. In its sample, this clonotype was seen many times. Its antigen target is currently unknown. Base qualities are not at hand, and no much larger clone is one base apart. This entry comes from a study of regulatory T cells in long-lasting Graves disease (dated by TCRdb to the early 2020s). In terms of the full investigation: Persistent Graves' disease meant more than 5 years of antithyroid drug treatment with TSH receptor autoantibodies that stayed positive. Peripheral blood TCR sequencing and RNA sequencing compared persistent Graves' disease patients with newly diagnosed Graves' disease patients. A total of roughly 35 samples underwent TCR sequencing, from around 13 patients with persistent Graves' disease and 20 or so patients with newly diagnosed Graves' disease. The study was registered as a clinical trial and conducted in China. On average, persistent Graves' disease patients in the clinical cohort had been on antithyroid drugs for approximately ten years. Here is what the overall study found, with its caveats: Because the primary lesion, thyroid tissue, could not be accessed, the study looked at peripheral blood alone. TRBV28, TRBJ1-2 and TRBJ2-5 were preferentially used in persistent disease, while TRBV20-1 and TRBJ2-1 were favored in newly diagnosed disease. The small sample size was acknowledged by the authors as a limitation that may reduce accuracy. Patients with persistent disease shared more public clonotypes (roughly 2,900) than newly diagnosed patients did (966). Lower TCR Shannon entropy and fewer highly expanded clones were observed in persistent Graves' disease patients than in newly diagnosed patients, which suggested clonal expansion. Sequencing and analysis were limited to the TCR beta chain.

The germline V gene supplies CDR1 SGHTA and CDR2 FQGNSA. Deletion took 5 bases off V and 8 bases off J, with a span of 18 bases between the germline ends. Inclusive of the bounding cysteine and phenylalanine, the CDR3 is 14 residues long. The read is trimmed to its CDR3 DNA, 42 bases read in frame from base 1. The receptor library was made with multiplex PCR. The sequencer listed for this sample is Illumina HiSeq 4000. CDR3 regions were amplified by Arm-PCR with iRepertoire HTBI primers to construct TCR beta libraries. Before sequencing, the PCR products went through gel purification. Processing in the source paper ran as follows. Gene usage analysis of CDR3 amino acid clonotypes relied on the 62 TRBV and 13 to 15 TRBJ segments identified across samples. COPE and FqMerger were used to merge filtered high-quality paired reads into contigs. BLAST was used to align contigs to IMGT TRBV, TRBD and TRBJ reference genes, and CDR3 was defined according to IMGT. Any clonotype with a frequency above 0.1% was classified as a highly expanded clone. Repertoire diversity was measured by Shannon entropy, and V-J evenness by the Gini coefficient. Clonotypes shared by more than one individual were considered public. Using fastp at Q25 and MiXCR, TCRdb reprocessed the public reads and kept productive beta chains. Identical CDR3 protein sequences are pooled into one entry, listed with their most common genes and DNA. What appears here as the V and J calls and clone size reflects TCRdb's work, not the paper's. A total of 400,000 to 500,000 distinct CDR3 sequences appear in this sample, about 22% of them only once. Around 13% of the sample is held by the ten biggest clonotypes.

The sample's time point label is to be understood as: persistent/refractory GD, antithyroid drugs over 5 years with positive TRAb. For both TCR sequencing and RNA sequencing, RNA was extracted from PBMCs using TRIzol. The diagnosis of Graves' disease was made according to American Thyroid Association guidelines. Patients were recruited from an endocrinology department in Xi'an, China. Each patient gave approximately 9 milliliters of peripheral blood, collected in an EDTA anticoagulant tube. Ficoll Paque Plus density gradient separation was used to isolate PBMCs, and no further T cell sorting was done. An Agilent 2100 Bioanalyzer and agarose gel were used to assess RNA quality, and a NanoDrop 2000 was used to measure RNA concentration.

Rearrangement joined TRBV7-2 to TRBJ1-2; 5 matching bases give a weak D call of TRBD1. The sample in question was peripheral blood mononuclear cells (PBMCs), obtained when the disease was refractory, from a patient treated with antithyroid drugs. This TCR derives from a female donor with Graves disease. The nucleotide sequence reads TGTGCCAGCAGCCCCGAGGGGTACAGGACCGGCTACACCTTC. Its coded protein is CASSPEGYRTGYTF.